Listed below are T cell receptor beta chains from one sample, sequenced in a study of blood T cell repertoires in COVID-19. Clones were sequenced by immunoSEQ multiplex PCR, and TCRdb holds only the in-frame ones, with some missing. This sample yields about 140,000 clones, of which about four fifths are seen a single time; more than 7% belongs to the top ten. The sequenced sample was peripheral blood. The receptor set was obtained from a human donor in a cohort sampled during active COVID-19. CDR3s include the opening cysteine and the closing phenylalanine or tryptophan. A D gene is named only where the DNA matches it firmly. Not all rows give a size; the values are once, few, many and, for expanded clones, a class.

V gene: TRBV7-2
J gene: TRBJ2-2
D gene: NA
clone size: NA
CDR3 DNA: TGTGCCAGCAGGCGCACAGCCACCGGGGAGCTGTTTTTT
CDR3 protein: CASRRTATGELFF

V gene: TRBV7-2
J gene: TRBJ1-2
D gene: NA
clone size: NA
CDR3 DNA: TGTGCCAGCAGCCCTACAAACAGTTTCCTTCGCTATGGCTACACCTTC
CDR3 protein: CASSPTNSFLRYGYTF

V gene: TRBV12-5
J gene: TRBJ1-2
D gene: TRBD1
clone size: once
CDR3 DNA: TGTGCTAGTGGTTTGTGGGACAGCAGGGCACGCGGCTACACCTTC
CDR3 protein: CASGLWDSRARGYTF

V gene: TRBV5-4
J gene: TRBJ2-1
D gene: TRBD2
clone size: NA
CDR3 DNA: TGTGCCAGCAGCTTGGGCGGTAGCGGGGGTTTCAATGAGCAGTTCTTC
CDR3 protein: CASSLGGSGGFNEQFF

V gene: TRBV19
J gene: TRBJ2-6
D gene: NA
clone size: NA
CDR3 DNA: TGTGCCAGTAGTATGGCAGGGTTTGGGTCTGGGGCCAACGTCCTGACTTTC
CDR3 protein: CASSMAGFGSGANVLTF

V gene: TRBV20-1
J gene: TRBJ1-2
D gene: NA
clone size: NA
CDR3 DNA: TGCAGTGCTAGCGTCGGGGGGGGCTACACCTTC
CDR3 protein: CSASVGGGYTF

V gene: TRBV7-9
J gene: TRBJ2-3
D gene: NA
clone size: NA
CDR3 DNA: TGTGCCAGCAGCCACTCGGGGGGCACAGATACGCAGTATTTT
CDR3 protein: CASSHSGGTDTQYF

V gene: TRBV12-3/TRBV12-4
J gene: TRBJ2-3
D gene: NA
clone size: NA
CDR3 DNA: TGTGCCAGCAGTTTTGGGGGCCGCGCGTATTTT
CDR3 protein: CASSFGGRAYF

V gene: TRBV19
J gene: TRBJ1-5
D gene: NA
clone size: many
CDR3 DNA: TGTGCCAGTAGGGGTTGGCAGGGTGATCAGCCCCAGCATTTT
CDR3 protein: CASRGWQGDQPQHF

V gene: TRBV5-1
J gene: TRBJ1-2
D gene: NA
clone size: few
CDR3 DNA: TGCGCCAGCGGGCAGGGAGGGTATGGCTACACCTTC
CDR3 protein: CASGQGGYGYTF

V gene: TRBV12-3/TRBV12-4
J gene: TRBJ1-1
D gene: NA
clone size: NA
CDR3 DNA: TGTGCCAGCAGTTTCCGGGCTGAAGCTTTCTTT
CDR3 protein: CASSFRAEAFF

V gene: TRBV12-3/TRBV12-4
J gene: TRBJ1-1
D gene: NA
clone size: NA
CDR3 DNA: TGTGCCAGCAGCCGAACAGACACTGAAGCTTTCTTT
CDR3 protein: CASSRTDTEAFF

V gene: TRBV5-1
J gene: TRBJ2-3
D gene: NA
clone size: NA
CDR3 DNA: TGCGCCAGCAGCTTGGCCAAGGCGCAGGGCGCAACAGATACGCAGTATTTT
CDR3 protein: CASSLAKAQGATDTQYF

V gene: TRBV4-1
J gene: TRBJ2-5
D gene: TRBD2
clone size: NA
CDR3 DNA: TGCGCCAGCAGCCAATCTGGCGGGGGGGCGGAGGAGACCCAGTACTTC
CDR3 protein: CASSQSGGGAEETQYF

V gene: TRBV7-6
J gene: TRBJ1-4
D gene: TRBD1
clone size: NA
CDR3 DNA: TGTGCCAGCAGCTTCACACAGGGGGGTAATGAAAAACTGTTTTTT
CDR3 protein: CASSFTQGGNEKLFF

V gene: TRBV3-1/TRBV3-2
J gene: TRBJ1-1
D gene: NA
clone size: once
CDR3 DNA: TGTGCCAGCAGCCCGGGGGGAGGACCTGAAGCTTTCTTT
CDR3 protein: CASSPGGGPEAFF

V gene: TRBV4-2
J gene: TRBJ2-1
D gene: NA
clone size: NA
CDR3 DNA: TGTGCCAGCAGCCAACTAGGGAGCTACAATGAGCAGTTCTTC
CDR3 protein: CASSQLGSYNEQFF

V gene: TRBV7-2
J gene: TRBJ2-5
D gene: TRBD1
clone size: NA
CDR3 DNA: TGTGCCAGCAGCTTAGAGGGGGCACGGTGGGAGACCCAGTACTTC
CDR3 protein: CASSLEGARWETQYF

V gene: TRBV12-5
J gene: TRBJ2-5
D gene: NA
clone size: NA
CDR3 DNA: TGTGCTAGTGGTTTGGTAGATAAGGCAGGGGCTCAAGAGACCCAGTACTTC
CDR3 protein: CASGLVDKAGAQETQYF

V gene: TRBV6-5
J gene: TRBJ1-2
D gene: NA
clone size: NA
CDR3 DNA: TGTGCCAGCAGTAGACAGGTCACTTATGGCTACACCTTC
CDR3 protein: CASSRQVTYGYTF

V gene: TRBV20-1
J gene: TRBJ2-1
D gene: NA
clone size: NA
CDR3 DNA: TGCAGTGCTAGTATGGACTATTACAATGAGCAGTTCTTC
CDR3 protein: CSASMDYYNEQFF